Described below is a single TCR beta chain sequence and its context. CDR3 length: 14 amino acids. The V gene's germline CDR1 is MNHEY and CDR2 SVGEGT. V was cut by 5 bases and J by 4 bases, with 12 bases left in between. The sample belongs to a study of blood T cell repertoires in COVID-19. Study-wide background: Italy, Spain and the United States were the sources of the convalescent and acute COVID-19 samples.

Sequenced by immunoSEQ multiplex PCR; TCRdb stores in-frame clones only, minus some. The table includes 40,000 to 50,000 clones, about 82% detected once. Sequenced sample: peripheral blood. The V and J genes are TRBV6-2 or TRBV6-3 and TRBJ1-3; D not resolved. The source is a woman aged 60-75 years with acute or convalescent COVID-19. CDR3 region: CASSQTQTGNTIYF. CDR3 in DNA: TGTGCCAGCAGTCAGACACAGACGGGAAACACCATATATTTT.